This TCR beta chain originates from a study of cytomegalovirus exposure and HLA in healthy donors. Broader study findings: A missense variant in DCLRE1C was later tied to TCR beta V- and J-gene trimming. Within the data, a cluster of highly shared sequence variants was likely a sequencing artifact. Later on, an analysis tied approximately 17,000 TCR beta sequences to HLA alleles at 0.05 false discovery rate.

To note about this clone: Antigen unknown.

This PCR relied on a set of 60 Vbeta primers and 13 Jbeta primers. Clones were sequenced by immunoSEQ multiplex PCR, and TCRdb holds only the in-frame ones, with some missing. This table has 75,000 to 100,000 clones, over 70% appearing once. The CDR3 extends over 15 amino acids. Per the germline V gene, CDR1 is LNHDA and CDR2 is SQIVND (reference sequence). Trimming at V came to 5 bases and at J to 4 bases, leaving 6 bases not matched to a gene. Sequencing was carried out using PBMCs. The chain is built from TRBV19 and TRBJ2-3; 10 positions agree with TRBD2. The sequence came from a man aged 60 to 75 in good health and CMV-seronegative. The chain's CDR3 is CASSASGSVADTQYF. The CDR3 nucleotides read TGTGCCAGTAGTGCTAGCGGGAGCGTGGCAGATACGCAGTATTTT.